The T cell receptor (beta chain) described here comes from a study of T-cell memory formation after mild COVID-19. As for the study in general: There were largely donor-specific TCR clusters. Study-wide points: Contracting CD8+ clones were enriched in EMRA, CD4+ mainly in CM and EM.

Using its own MiXCR run on the 5' RACE reads, TCRdb lists one record per CDR3 protein. The data contain just over 200,000 distinct CDR3 sequences, about 9.2% of them singletons. This clonotype has only a few counts. Its target is not known. Deletions cut 7 bases from V and 5 bases from J, with 12 bases between. The CDR3 totals 13 residues. Germline V gene sequence: CDR1 SGHTA, CDR2 FQGNSA. This chain links TRBV7-2 with TRBJ1-5, with D possibly TRBD1 on 6 matching bases. The specimen sequenced was PBMCs or a T cell subset sorted from them (not recorded which). The receptor was derived from a man younger than 35 who had mild COVID-19 (a few samples of this study predate the infection). Cell type and time point are not known. The CDR3 DNA follows: TGTGCCAGCACCTCAGGGGCAGATCAGCCCCAGCATTTT. Residues: CASTSGADQPQHF. The full variable domain, its missing parts supplied by reference TRBV7-2 and TRBJ1-5, is GAGVSQSPSNKVTEKGKDVELRCDPISGHTALYWYRQSLGQGLEFLIYFQGNSAPDKSGLPSDRFSAERTGGSVSTLTIQRTQQEDSAVYLCASTSGADQPQHFGDGTRLSIL.